This record looks at one T cell receptor beta chain sequence and its context. The data were obtained in a study of blood T cell repertoires in COVID-19. At the level of the study: PBMCs, B-cell-depleted T cells, or T cells provided the cDNA or gDNA that made up the material.

Generated by immunoSEQ multiplex PCR, the TCRdb table keeps only in-frame clones and is missing some. Of approximately 170,000 clones in the sample, around nine tenths were seen once. Per the germline V gene, CDR1 is MNHNS and CDR2 is SASEGT. The CDR3 consists of 15 residues. J gave up 9 bases and V 3 bases, and 8 bases lay outside the gene matches. The chain carries TRBV6-1 and TRBJ2-1; 10 bases line up with TRBD2. The clonotype originates from a man in his 60s with active or convalescent COVID-19. Material: peripheral blood. In nucleotides, the CDR3 is TGTGCCAGCAGTGATCGACTAGCGGGTTGGGGTGAGCAGTTCTTC. This gives the protein CASSDRLAGWGEQFF.